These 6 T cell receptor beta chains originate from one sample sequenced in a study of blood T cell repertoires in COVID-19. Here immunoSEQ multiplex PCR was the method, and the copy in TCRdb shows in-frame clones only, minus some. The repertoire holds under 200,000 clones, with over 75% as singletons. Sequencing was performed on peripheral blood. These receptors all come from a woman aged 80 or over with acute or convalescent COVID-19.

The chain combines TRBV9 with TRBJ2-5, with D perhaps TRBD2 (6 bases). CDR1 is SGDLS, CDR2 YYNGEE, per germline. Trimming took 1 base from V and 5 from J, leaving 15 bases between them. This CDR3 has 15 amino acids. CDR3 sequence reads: CASSVNPPAGETQYF. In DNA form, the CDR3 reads TGTGCCAGCAGCGTAAACCCCCCCGCGGGGGAGACCCAGTACTTC.

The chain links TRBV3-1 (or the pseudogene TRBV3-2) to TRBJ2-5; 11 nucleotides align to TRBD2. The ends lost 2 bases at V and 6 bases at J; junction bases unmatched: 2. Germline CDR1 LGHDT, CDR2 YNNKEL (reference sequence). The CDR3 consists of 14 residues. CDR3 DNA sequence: TGTGCCAGCAGCCAAACTAGCGGGGGTCAGACCCAGTACTTC. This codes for CASSQTSGGQTQYF.

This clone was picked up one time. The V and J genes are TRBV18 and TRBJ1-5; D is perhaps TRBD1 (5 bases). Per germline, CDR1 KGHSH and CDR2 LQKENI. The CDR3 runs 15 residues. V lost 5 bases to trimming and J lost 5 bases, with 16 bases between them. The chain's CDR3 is CASSSEWGPDQPQHF. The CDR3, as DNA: TGTGCCAGCTCATCGGAATGGGGCCCGGATCAGCCCCAGCATTTT. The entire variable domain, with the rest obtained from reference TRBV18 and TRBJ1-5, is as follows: NAGVMQNPRHLVRRRGQEARLRCSPMKGHSHVYWYRQLPEEGLKFMVYLQKENIIDESGMPKERFSAEFPKEGPSILRIQQVVRGDSAAYFCASSSEWGPDQPQHFGDGTRLSIL.

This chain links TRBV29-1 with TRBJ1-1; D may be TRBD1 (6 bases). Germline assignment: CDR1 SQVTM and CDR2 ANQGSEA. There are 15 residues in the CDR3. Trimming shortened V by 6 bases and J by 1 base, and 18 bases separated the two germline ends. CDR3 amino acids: CSVARGASANTEAFF. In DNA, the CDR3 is TGCAGCGTAGCACGGGGGGCGTCGGCGAACACTGAAGCTTTCTTT.

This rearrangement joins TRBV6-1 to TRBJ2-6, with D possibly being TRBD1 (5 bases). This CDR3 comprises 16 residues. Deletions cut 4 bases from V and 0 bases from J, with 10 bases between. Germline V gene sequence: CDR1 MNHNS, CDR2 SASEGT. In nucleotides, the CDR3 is TGTGCCAGCAGTGGGGCAGGGCCCTCTGGGGCCAACGTCCTGACTTTC. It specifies CASSGAGPSGANVLTF.

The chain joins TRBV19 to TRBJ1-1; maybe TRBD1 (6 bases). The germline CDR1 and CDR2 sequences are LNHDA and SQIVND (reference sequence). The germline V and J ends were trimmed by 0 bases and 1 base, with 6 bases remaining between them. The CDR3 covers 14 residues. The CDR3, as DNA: TGTGCCAGTAGTATAGACAGGGGGAACACTGAAGCTTTCTTT. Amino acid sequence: CASSIDRGNTEAFF.